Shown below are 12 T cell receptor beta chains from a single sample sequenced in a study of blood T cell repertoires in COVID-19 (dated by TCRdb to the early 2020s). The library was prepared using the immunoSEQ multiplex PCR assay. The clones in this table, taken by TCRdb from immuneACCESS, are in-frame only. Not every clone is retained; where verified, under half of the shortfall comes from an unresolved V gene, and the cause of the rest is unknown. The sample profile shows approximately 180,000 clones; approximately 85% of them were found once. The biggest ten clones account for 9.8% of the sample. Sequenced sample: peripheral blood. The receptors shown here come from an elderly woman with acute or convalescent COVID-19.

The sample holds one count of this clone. Here the CDR3 reads CASSSLAGGPTDTQYF. In DNA form, the CDR3 reads TGTGCCAGCAGCTCCCTAGCGGGAGGCCCCACAGATACGCAGTATTTT. The rearrangement uses TRBV7-3 and TRBJ2-3; 11 bases line up with TRBD2. Germline V gene data show CDR1 as SGHTA and CDR2 as FQGTGA. J gave up 2 bases and V 4 bases, and 5 bases lay outside the gene matches. The CDR3 covers 16 residues. Supplemented by reference TRBV7-3 and TRBJ2-3, the full variable domain reads GAGVSQTPSNKVTEKGKYVELRCDPISGHTALYWYRQSLGQGPEFLIYFQGTGAADDSGLPNDRFFAVRPEGSVSTLKIQRTERGDSAVYLCASSSLAGGPTDTQYFGPGTRLTVL.

Here the CDR3 reads CASSLRTGRGREQYF. DNA of the CDR3: TGTGCCAGTAGCCTAAGGACAGGGAGGGGGCGCGAGCAGTACTTC. The chain combines TRBV19 with TRBJ2-7, with TRBD1 as a possible D gene (8 bases). CDR3 length equals 15 residues. The germline V gene encodes CDR1 LNHDA and CDR2 SQIVND (reference sequence). Trimming removed 6 bases at V and 6 bases at J, with 21 bases between.

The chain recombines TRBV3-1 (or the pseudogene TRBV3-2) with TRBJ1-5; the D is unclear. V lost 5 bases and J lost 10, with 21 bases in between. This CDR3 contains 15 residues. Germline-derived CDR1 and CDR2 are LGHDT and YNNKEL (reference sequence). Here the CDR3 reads CASSEGGIAHPPQHF. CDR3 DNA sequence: TGTGCCAGCAGCGAGGGTGGTATCGCGCATCCACCCCAGCATTTT.

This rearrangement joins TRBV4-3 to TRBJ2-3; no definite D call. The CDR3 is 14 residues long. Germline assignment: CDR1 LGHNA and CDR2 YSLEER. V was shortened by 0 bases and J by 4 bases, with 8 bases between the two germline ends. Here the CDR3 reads CASSQDPHSDTQYF. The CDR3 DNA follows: TGCGCCAGCAGCCAAGACCCCCACTCAGATACGCAGTATTTT.

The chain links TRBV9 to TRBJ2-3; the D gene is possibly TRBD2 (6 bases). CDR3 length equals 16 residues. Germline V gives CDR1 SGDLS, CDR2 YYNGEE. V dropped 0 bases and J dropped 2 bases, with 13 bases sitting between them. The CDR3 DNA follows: TGTGCCAGCAGCGTAGAAGGCGGGGAACCCACAGATACGCAGTATTTT. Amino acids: CASSVEGGEPTDTQYF.

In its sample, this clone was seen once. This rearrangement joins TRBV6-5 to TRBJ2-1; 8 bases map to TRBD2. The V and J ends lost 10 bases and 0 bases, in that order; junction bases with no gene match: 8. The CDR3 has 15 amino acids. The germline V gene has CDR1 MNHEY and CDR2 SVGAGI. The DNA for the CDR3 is TGTGCCATCAGCCTAGCGGGTAGCTCCTACAATGAGCAGTTCTTC. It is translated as CAISLAGSSYNEQFF.

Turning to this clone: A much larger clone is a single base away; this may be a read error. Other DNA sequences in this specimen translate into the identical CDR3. In nucleotides, the CDR3 is TGTGCCAGCAGTTTATCGGCCGGGGACTATGGCTACACCTTC. Its protein product is CASSLSAGDYGYTF. V is TRBV27 and J is TRBJ1-2, with D unresolved. Germline CDR1 MNHEY, CDR2 SMNVEV (reference sequence). V dropped 0 bases and J dropped 3 bases, with 8 bases sitting between them. The CDR3 runs to 14 residues.

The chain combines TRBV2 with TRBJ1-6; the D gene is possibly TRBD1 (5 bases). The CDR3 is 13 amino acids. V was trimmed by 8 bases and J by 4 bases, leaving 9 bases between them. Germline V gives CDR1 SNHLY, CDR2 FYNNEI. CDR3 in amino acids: CASWGLYNSPLHF. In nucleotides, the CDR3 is TGTGCCAGCTGGGGACTTTATAATTCACCCCTCCACTTT.

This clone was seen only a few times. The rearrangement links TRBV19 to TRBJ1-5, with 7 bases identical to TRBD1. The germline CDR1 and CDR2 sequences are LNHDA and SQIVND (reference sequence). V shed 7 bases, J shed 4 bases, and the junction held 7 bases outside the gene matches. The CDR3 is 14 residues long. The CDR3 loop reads CASNPQGLNQPQHF. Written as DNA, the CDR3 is TGTGCCAGTAACCCACAGGGGTTGAATCAGCCCCAGCATTTT. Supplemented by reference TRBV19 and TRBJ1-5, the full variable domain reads DGGITQSPKYLFRKEGQNVTLSCEQNLNHDAMYWYRQDPGQGLRLIYYSQIVNDFQKGDIAEGYSVSREKKESFPLTVTSAQKNPTAFYLCASNPQGLNQPQHFGDGTRLSIL.

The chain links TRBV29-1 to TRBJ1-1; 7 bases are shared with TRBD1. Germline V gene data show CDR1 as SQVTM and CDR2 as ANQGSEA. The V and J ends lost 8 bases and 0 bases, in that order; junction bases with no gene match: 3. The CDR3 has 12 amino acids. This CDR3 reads CSFGQVNTEAFF. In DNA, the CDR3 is TGCAGCTTTGGACAGGTGAACACTGAAGCTTTCTTT.

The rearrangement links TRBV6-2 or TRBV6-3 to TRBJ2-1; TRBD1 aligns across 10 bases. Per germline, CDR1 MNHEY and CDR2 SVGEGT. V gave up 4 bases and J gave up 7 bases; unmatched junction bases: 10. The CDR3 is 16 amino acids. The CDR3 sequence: CASSLAVGTGANEQFF. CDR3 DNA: TGTGCCAGCAGTTTGGCGGTCGGGACAGGGGCGAATGAGCAGTTCTTC.

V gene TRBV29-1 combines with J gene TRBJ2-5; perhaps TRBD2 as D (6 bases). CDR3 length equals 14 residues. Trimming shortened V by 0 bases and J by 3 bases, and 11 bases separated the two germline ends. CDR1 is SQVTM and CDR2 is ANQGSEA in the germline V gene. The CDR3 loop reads CSVEDLGGKETQYF. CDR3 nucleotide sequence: TGCAGCGTTGAAGATCTAGGCGGGAAAGAGACCCAGTACTTC.